These T cell receptor beta chains were read from a single sample in a study of CD8+ T cells in alopecia areata. Produced via immunoSEQ multiplex PCR; TCRdb's table is partial and in-frame only. Of approximately 180,000 clones in the sample, 60% were seen once. Sequenced material: CD4+ T cells sorted from blood, taken at week 24, from a patient treated with tofacitinib. The receptors stem from a human donor with alopecia areata. Each CDR3 is given with its conserved first and last residue. D genes are given only for firm matches. Only part of the rows carry a size: once, few, many, or a class if the clone is expanded.

j_gene | d_gene | abundance | v_gene | CDR3nt | CDR3aa
TRBJ2-1 | NA | NA | TRBV5-1 | TGCGCCAGCAGCCCGGAGGGGGTCACCTACAATGAGCAGTTCTTC | CASSPEGVTYNEQFF
TRBJ2-6 | NA | NA | TRBV6-5 | TGTGCCAGCACGGCAACCGGGGCCAACGTCCTGACTTTC | CASTATGANVLTF
TRBJ2-3 | NA | NA | TRBV7-8 | TGTGCCAGCAACCGTGGGGACAGCACAGATACGCAGTATTTT | CASNRGDSTDTQYF
TRBJ2-3 | NA | few | TRBV29-1 | TGCAGCGTCCAGGTGGGGGCGCCAGATACGCAGTATTTT | CSVQVGAPDTQYF
TRBJ1-2 | NA | NA | TRBV30 | TGTGCCTGGGAGGAGGCCCAGGGGACTGGCTACACCTTC | CAWEEAQGTGYTF
TRBJ1-2 | TRBD1 | NA | TRBV5-1 | TGCGCCAGCAGCACGGGACAGCTACCTAACTATGGCTACACCTTC | CASSTGQLPNYGYTF
TRBJ1-2 | NA | NA | TRBV5-1 | TGCGCCAGCGCCCTCGGGATTGCGGATGGCTACACCTTC | CASALGIADGYTF
TRBJ1-1 | NA | NA | TRBV30 | TGTGCCTGGCTACGGGGGAACACTGAAGCTTTCTTT | CAWLRGNTEAFF
TRBJ1-2 | NA | few | TRBV4-1 | TGCGCCAGCAGCCAAGAGCCCGGGGGCTACACCTTC | CASSQEPGGYTF
TRBJ2-6 | NA | NA | TRBV11-2 | TGTGCCAGCAGCGGACCTGGGGGCAGAGTCTCTTCGGGGGCCAACGTCCTGACTTTC | CASSGPGGRVSSGANVLTF
TRBJ2-5 | NA | NA | TRBV6-1 | TGTGCCAGCAATGAATGGGACTTCCAAGAGACCCAGTACTTC | CASNEWDFQETQYF
TRBJ1-4 | NA | NA | TRBV4-3 | TGCGCCAGCAGCCCTGACCTCAATGAAAAACTGTTTTTT | CASSPDLNEKLFF
TRBJ1-2 | TRBD1 | NA | TRBV10-3 | TGTGCCATCAGTGGAACAGGGGACTATGGCTACACCTTC | CAISGTGDYGYTF
TRBJ1-5 | NA | NA | TRBV23-1 | TGCGCCAGCAGTCAATCGAAGGGACGGGAGCCCCTCACGCATCAGCCCCAGCATTTT | CASSQSKGREPLTHQPQHF
TRBJ2-1 | NA | few | TRBV29-1 | TGCAGCGTTGAGAGGTTGCTCTCCTACAATGAGCAGTTCTTC | CSVERLLSYNEQFF
TRBJ1-5 | NA | NA | TRBV5-1 | TGCGCCAGCAGCTTGGCAGCAGGGCTAGGTCAGCCCCAGCATTTT | CASSLAAGLGQPQHF
TRBJ2-3 | TRBD1 | NA | TRBV5-1 | TGCGCCAGCAGCCCTATGCCGGGACAGGGGGCAGGAGATACGCAGTATTTT | CASSPMPGQGAGDTQYF
TRBJ2-7 | TRBD1 | NA | TRBV30 | TGTGCCTGGAGTCCGGACAGGGCGAGGGAGCAGTACTTC | CAWSPDRAREQYF
TRBJ2-2 | NA | few | TRBV11-2 | TGTGCCAGCAGCACAACCGGGACGGCCGACACCGGGGAGCTGTTTTTT | CASSTTGTADTGELFF
TRBJ1-6 | NA | few | TRBV27 | TGTGCCAGCAGTCCCGACAGAGCTTCACCCCTCCACTTT | CASSPDRASPLHF
TRBJ2-6 | NA | NA | TRBV7-2 | TGTGCCAGCAGCCCACCTTGGAATATCCAGGCTGGGGCCAACGTCCTGACTTTC | CASSPPWNIQAGANVLTF
TRBJ1-2 | NA | few | TRBV6-6 | TGTGCCAGCAGTCCCGCGGGCGGGATGACTAACTATGGCTACACCTTC | CASSPAGGMTNYGYTF
TRBJ1-1 | NA | NA | TRBV29-1 | TGCAGCGTTGGCAGGGAGTCAATGAACACTGAAGCTTTCTTT | CSVGRESMNTEAFF
TRBJ2-1 | NA | NA | TRBV11-2 | TGTGCCAGCAGCGCCCGAACAGGGTTGGCTTCCAATGAGCAGTTCTTC | CASSARTGLASNEQFF
TRBJ1-1 | NA | once | TRBV15 | TGTGCCACCAGCAGAGATCGTAGGGGCCGAGACACTGAAGCTTTCTTT | CATSRDRRGRDTEAFF
TRBJ2-1 | TRBD1 | few | TRBV29-1 | TGCAGCGTTGCAGGACAGGGGGCGGGAAATGAGCAGTTCTTC | CSVAGQGAGNEQFF
TRBJ1-1 | TRBD1 | many | TRBV7-9 | TGTGCCAGCAGCTCTCAGACAGGGGGCGCGGTTACTGAAGCTTTCTTT | CASSSQTGGAVTEAFF
TRBJ2-2 | NA | NA | TRBV5-6 | TGTGCCAGCAGCCGCGGCACTAACACCGGGGAGCTGTTTTTT | CASSRGTNTGELFF
TRBJ1-2 | NA | once | TRBV27 | TGTGCCAGCAGTCACAACAGGGACTATGGCTACACCTTC | CASSHNRDYGYTF
TRBJ1-1 | NA | NA | TRBV5-1 | TGCGCCAGCAGCTTGGTGTGGGGTACGACGAACACTGAAGCTTTCTTT | CASSLVWGTTNTEAFF
TRBJ1-2 | TRBD1 | NA | TRBV4-3 | TGCGCCAGCAGCCAAGATCTTGAGGGGAACAGGGGATATGGCTACACCTTC | CASSQDLEGNRGYGYTF
TRBJ1-4 | NA | NA | TRBV29-1 | TGCAGCGTTGAGGCGGGTCGCAGAATGAAACTGTTTTTT | CSVEAGRRMKLFF
TRBJ2-2 | NA | NA | TRBV5-1 | TGCGCCAGCAGCTTCAGCGGGGAGCTGTTTTTT | CASSFSGELFF
TRBJ2-5 | NA | NA | TRBV29-1 | TGCAGCACAAGACCGATTTGGGGGACCCAGTACTTC | CSTRPIWGTQYF
TRBJ1-4 | NA | once | TRBV29-1 | TGCAGCGTTGGGTTGCGGTTAGGTGAAAAACTGTTTTTT | CSVGLRLGEKLFF
TRBJ2-3 | TRBD2 | NA | TRBV6-5 | TGTGCCAGCGGAACACGGGGGGGCACAGATACGCAGTATTTT | CASGTRGGTDTQYF
TRBJ1-1 | NA | NA | TRBV7-9 | TGTGCCAGCAGCGCGCTGAACACTGAAGCTTTCTTT | CASSALNTEAFF
TRBJ2-4 | TRBD1 | NA | TRBV9 | TGTGCCAGCAGCGCCGACAGGGACATTCAGTACTTC | CASSADRDIQYF
TRBJ2-5 | NA | few | TRBV27 | TGTGCCAGCATCCCTTTTGAGGGAGCCGAGACCCAGTACTTC | CASIPFEGAETQYF
TRBJ1-5 | NA | NA | TRBV19 | TGTGCCAGTAGTGTTTACAGGGACAAGGGTCAGCCCCAGCATTTT | CASSVYRDKGQPQHF